The source of this T cell receptor (beta chain) is a study of response to subunit inactivated influenza vaccine (dated by TCRdb to between 2017 and 2018). Context from the whole study: Deep quantitative profiling of the T cell receptor repertoire was used in the study to follow responses to a trivalent subunit inactivated influenza vaccine. Study-wide findings and limitations: It was suggested by the authors that each seasonal influenza vaccination may recruit only a limited number of new T cells.

The library was generated by RT-PCR. The sequencer was an Illumina HiSeq 2500. TCRdb's own reprocessing of the public reads used fastp at Q25 and MiXCR and kept productive beta chains. Each CDR3 protein appears once, grouped with its most common genes and DNA. This sample has 150,000 to 200,000 distinct CDR3 sequences in its table, and about a tenth of those were observed once. Approximately 13% of the sample lies in the top ten. The junction shows trimming of 0 bases on V and 1 base on J, plus 9 bases between the germline ends. CDR1 and CDR2 are drawn from the germline V gene: SGHRS, YFSETQ. The CDR3, from cysteine to phenylalanine, totals 15 residues. Just CDR3 DNA is preserved here, 45 bases in frame from base 1. This clonotype has more than one count but fewer than ten. The specificity of this receptor is unknown. No much larger clonotype is one base removed from it; base qualities were not supplied.

The sample's time point label, decoded: approximately 45 days after influenza vaccine administration. The sequence was obtained from a man aged 45-65 years who received an inactivated influenza vaccine. Donor details come from another sample of the same person, matched by shared clones. The V and J segments used are TRBV5-1 and TRBJ2-3; the D segment cannot be called with confidence. The specimen was non-naive T cells sorted from PBMCs, collected roughly 6 weeks after vaccination. In the paper's terms, the cell subset or site label means: memory T cell fraction. The nucleotide sequence is TGCGCCAGCAGCTTGGCGGGCAGCGGCACAGATACGCAGTATTTT. Translated, it reads CASSLAGSGTDTQYF.